Shown below are 17 T cell receptor beta chains from a single sample sequenced in a study of technical replicates of blood from a handful of donors. Sequenced by immunoSEQ multiplex PCR; TCRdb stores in-frame clones only, minus some. In the table there are approximately 70,000 clones, roughly nine tenths of which are singletons. The source material was T cells isolated from PBMCs. The receptors were gathered from a human donor in good health.

The chain uses TRBV28 and TRBJ2-7; 9 nucleotides agree with TRBD1. CDR1 MDHEN and CDR2 SYDVKM come from the germline V gene. With V trimmed by 6 bases and J by 0 bases, 3 bases remained unmatched. The CDR3 contains 14 residues. Written as DNA, the CDR3 is TGTGCCAGCAGAAGGACAGGGGCCTCCTACGAGCAGTACTTC. Residues: CASRRTGASYEQYF.

The chain is built from TRBV11-3 and TRBJ2-2; 11 bases match TRBD2. The germline CDR1 and CDR2 sequences are SGHNT and YENEEA. The CDR3 runs to 16 residues. V lost 5 bases to trimming and J lost 6 bases; unmatched junction nucleotides: 8. The DNA of the CDR3 is TGTGCCAGCAGCCTCATAGCGGGAGGGAGCGCCGGGGAGCTGTTTTTT. The encoded protein is CASSLIAGGSAGELFF.

V gene TRBV5-4 combines with J gene TRBJ2-7; no definite D call. CDR3 size: 14 residues. Germline V gene sequence: CDR1 SGHNT, CDR2 YYREEE (reference sequence). V shed 0 bases and J shed 2 bases, with 9 bases lying between them. The CDR3 region has the DNA TGTGCCAGCAGCTTGGCAGTGGCCCCCTACGAGCAGTACTTC. The encoded protein is CASSLAVAPYEQYF. Together with reference TRBV5-4 and TRBJ2-7, the CDR3 gives the full variable domain: ETGVTQSPTHLIKTRGQQVTLRCSSQSGHNTVSWYQQALGQGPQFIFQYYREEENGRGNFPPRFSGLQFPNYSSELNVNALELDDSALYLCASSLAVAPYEQYFGPGTRLTVT.

The chain has TRBV9 and TRBJ2-7; 9 bases are shared with TRBD2. CDR3 size: 17 residues. The J segment lost 2 bases and the V segment lost 0 bases, leaving 9 bases of the junction unmatched. CDR1 and CDR2 from the germline V gene are SGDLS and YYNGEE. The CDR3 region has the DNA TGTGCCAGCAGCGTAGCCCTGACTAGCGGTTTTCCCTACGAGCAGTACTTC. Encoded protein: CASSVALTSGFPYEQYF.

V usage is TRBV6-6 and J usage is TRBJ1-5, with 7 bases identical to TRBD1. Germline V gene data show CDR1 as MNHNY and CDR2 as SVGAGI (reference sequence). The CDR3 spans 15 residues. J gave up 6 bases and V 7 bases, and 12 bases lay outside the gene matches. Here the CDR3 reads CASTEERQGRQPQHF. CDR3 coding DNA: TGTGCCAGCACCGAGGAACGACAGGGCCGTCAGCCCCAGCATTTT.

This rearrangement joins TRBV7-2 to TRBJ2-7; 14 nucleotides agree with TRBD2. The CDR3 extends over 14 amino acids. V trimming: 8 bases; J trimming: 6 bases; junction bases outside the gene matches: 6. The germline CDR1 and CDR2 sequences are SGHTA and FQGNSA. The CDR3 nucleotides read TGTGCCAGCGGACTAGCGGGAGGAAAGTCCGAGCAGTACTTC. Residues: CASGLAGGKSEQYF. The complete variable domain, with remaining parts taken from reference TRBV7-2 and TRBJ2-7, reads GAGVSQSPSNKVTEKGKDVELRCDPISGHTALYWYRQSLGQGLEFLIYFQGNSAPDKSGLPSDRFSAERTGGSVSTLTIQRTQQEDSAVYLCASGLAGGKSEQYFGPGTRLTVT.

The table lists this clone with a count of one. This chain links TRBV7-9 with TRBJ2-7; 11 bases align to TRBD2. This CDR3 contains 19 residues. Germline CDR1 SEHNR, CDR2 FQNEAQ (reference sequence). Trimming at V came to 4 bases and at J to 0 bases, leaving 14 bases not matched to a gene. The CDR3 spells CASSYSSGTSGGYSYEQYF. CDR3 bases: TGTGCCAGCAGCTATAGCTCTGGGACTAGCGGAGGATACTCCTACGAGCAGTACTTC.

The rearrangement uses TRBV4-1 and TRBJ1-3; D uncertain. The germline CDR1 and CDR2 sequences are MGHRA and YSYEKL. Trimming removed 0 bases at V and 4 bases at J, with 13 bases between. The CDR3 is 16 residues long. DNA of the CDR3: TGCGCCAGCAGCCAAGAAGGCGGGGTTTTAGGAAACACCATATATTTT. This gives the protein CASSQEGGVLGNTIYF.

This chain connects TRBV9 to TRBJ1-5, with D perhaps matching TRBD1 (5 bases). Per the germline V gene, CDR1 is SGDLS and CDR2 is YYNGEE. Trimming cost V 3 bases and J 4 bases, with 11 bases left between them. This CDR3 spans 14 amino acids. CDR3 sequence (DNA): TGTGCCAGCAGCGCACACTCAGGGAATCAGCCCCAGCATTTT. Amino acid sequence: CASSAHSGNQPQHF. Drawing the rest from reference TRBV9 and TRBJ1-5, the complete variable domain is DSGVTQTPKHLITATGQRVTLRCSPRSGDLSVYWYQQSLDQGLQFLIQYYNGEERAKGNILERFSAQQFPDLHSELNLSSLELGDSALYFCASSAHSGNQPQHFGDGTRLSIL.

The genes are TRBV28 and TRBJ1-2; the D gene is possibly TRBD1 (5 bases). Germline V CDR1 and CDR2: MDHEN, SYDVKM. The V and J ends lost 5 bases and 4 bases respectively, with 26 bases between them. This CDR3 comprises 18 residues. The CDR3 here is CASSLREGQSWGSYGYTF. The CDR3 DNA reads TGTGCCAGCAGTCTGCGGGAGGGTCAGTCTTGGGGGAGCTATGGCTACACCTTC.

V gene TRBV28 combines with J gene TRBJ2-7, with no clear D. The V end was cut by 10 bases, the J end by 2 bases, with 9 bases between. The V gene's germline CDR1 is MDHEN and CDR2 SYDVKM. The CDR3 length is 11 residues. CDR3 sequence reads: CATGTAYEQYF. The CDR3 DNA sequence: TGTGCCACCGGTACAGCCTACGAGCAGTACTTC.

This sequence joins TRBV30 and TRBJ1-1; D not certain. V was cut by 0 bases and J by 6 bases, with 11 bases left in between. This CDR3 is built from 13 residues. Per the germline V gene, CDR1 is GTSNPN and CDR2 is SVGIG (reference sequence). DNA of the CDR3: TGTGCCTGGAGTGTTATAGTCTCGGCTGAAGCTTTCTTT. It codes for CAWSVIVSAEAFF.

The chain joins TRBV5-6 to TRBJ2-1, with a tentative D call TRBD2 (6 bases). CDR3 length equals 12 residues. Trimming stripped 8 bases from V and 4 bases from J, with 10 bases between. Germline CDR1 is SGHDT and CDR2 is YYEEEE. Here the CDR3 reads CASARGYNEQFF. The CDR3 nucleotides are TGTGCCAGTGCTCGGGGGTACAATGAGCAGTTCTTC.

The genes are TRBV6-1 and TRBJ2-3; no clear D. Germline V gene sequence: CDR1 MNHNS, CDR2 SASEGT. The CDR3 is made up of 15 amino acids. V shed 7 bases and J shed 1 base, with 15 bases lying between them. CDR3: CASIVQASRTDTQYF. The CDR3 nucleotides are TGTGCCAGCATTGTCCAGGCCTCCCGCACAGATACGCAGTATTTT.

J is TRBJ2-1 and V is TRBV7-9; D is unresolved. CDR3 length: 10 amino acids. Germline loops: CDR1 SEHNR, CDR2 FQNEAQ (reference sequence). The CDR3 loop is CAFSGNEQFF. Here the CDR3 DNA reads TGTGCTTTCTCCGGCAATGAGCAGTTCTTC.

The V and J genes are TRBV28 and TRBJ2-1, with 7 bases lining up with TRBD2. This CDR3 comprises 16 residues. Germline V lookup: CDR1 MDHEN, CDR2 SYDVKM. V shed 6 bases and J 3 bases; nucleotides not matched to a gene: 11. The CDR3 coding sequence is TGTGCCAGCAGCTCAGTTGGGGAGGGGAACTACAATGAGCAGTTCTTC. Its translation is CASSSVGEGNYNEQFF. The full variable domain, rest sourced from reference TRBV28 and TRBJ2-1, is DVKVTQSSRYLVKRTGEKVFLECVQDMDHENMFWYRQDPGLGLRLIYFSYDVKMKEKGDIPEGYSVSREKKERFSLILESASTNQTSMYLCASSSVGEGNYNEQFFGPGTRLTVL.

This rearrangement joins TRBV6-5 to TRBJ1-1, with D possibly being TRBD1 (5 bases). The CDR3 has 14 amino acids. V was pared by 0 bases and J by 0 bases, with 5 bases between. Germline CDR1 and CDR2: MNHEY and SVGAGI. Written as DNA, the CDR3 is TGTGCCAGCAGTTACTCAGGGGTGAACACTGAAGCTTTCTTT. Protein sequence: CASSYSGVNTEAFF.